The 9 T cell receptor beta chains below all came from one sample that was sequenced in a study of T cell repertoires in cytomegalovirus infection. For these receptors, no antigen is known. TCRdb called the reads again in MiXCR, with one record for every CDR3 protein. The sample yields 50,000 to 65,000 distinct CDR3 sequences, around a fifth seen once. This sample comprised CD8+ T cells from cultured PBMCs, obtained from culture after CMV antigen stimulation. These receptors all stem from a human donor in good health (CMV status not recorded). Some clones in this sample may be carry-over from other donors' samples.

This clonotype was recorded a few times. The chain couples TRBV7-6 to TRBJ2-1; D remains unclear. This CDR3 has 12 residues. Trimming stripped 3 bases from V and 3 bases from J, with 3 bases between. Germline V lookup: CDR1 SGHVS, CDR2 FNYEAQ. CDR3 in amino acids: CASSFLYNEQFF. The DNA for the CDR3 is TGTGCCAGCAGCTTTCTCTACAATGAGCAGTTCTTC.

The table lists this clonotype with a few counts. The V call is TRBV11-2, the J call TRBJ2-7; 9 bases agree with TRBD1. V gave up 5 bases and J gave up 5 bases; unmatched junction bases: 7. The CDR3 has 14 residues. CDR1 is SGHAT and CDR2 is FQNNGV in the germline V gene. The CDR3 region is CASSHRDRANEQYF. CDR3 nucleotide sequence: TGTGCCAGCAGCCACCGGGACAGGGCTAACGAGCAGTACTTC.

This clonotype was found once. The chain combines TRBV27 with TRBJ2-1; perhaps TRBD2 as D (6 bases). Germline V gene sequence: CDR1 MNHEY, CDR2 SMNVEV (reference sequence). V shed 0 bases and J shed 3 bases, with 15 bases lying between them. The CDR3 sequence is 17 residues long. The CDR3 DNA sequence: TGTGCCAGCAGTTTATCCACGTTCGGCGGGAACTACAATGAGCAGTTCTTC. Its translation is CASSLSTFGGNYNEQFF.

The genes are TRBV7-3 and TRBJ2-5; 8 nucleotides align to TRBD1. V was pared by 7 bases and J by 3 bases, with 19 bases of the junction left unmatched. The V gene's germline CDR1 is SGHTA and CDR2 FQGTGA. The CDR3 consists of 18 residues. This chain's CDR3 is CASINYPPSPGGEETQYF. The CDR3 DNA sequence: TGTGCCAGCATCAATTACCCGCCGAGCCCAGGGGGCGAAGAGACCCAGTACTTC.

The gene calls are TRBV27 and TRBJ1-2; 10 bases match TRBD1. CDR1 is MNHEY and CDR2 is SMNVEV in the germline V gene (reference sequence). This CDR3 has 14 residues. With V trimmed by 6 bases and J by 6 bases, 7 bases remained unmatched. This chain's CDR3 is CASSPGQGMNGYTF. As DNA, the CDR3 is TGTGCCAGCAGCCCGGGACAGGGGATGAATGGCTACACCTTC.

The rearrangement links TRBV7-9 to TRBJ2-7; possibly TRBD1 or TRBD2 for D (5 bases each). V was clipped by 1 base and J by 5 bases, with 12 bases between them. The germline gives CDR1 SEHNR, CDR2 FQNEAQ (reference sequence). This CDR3 region has 14 residues. The CDR3 protein is CASSLVKRGDEQYF. The CDR3 nucleotides read TGTGCCAGCAGCTTAGTCAAGAGAGGGGACGAGCAGTACTTC.

This clonotype was found a few times. The rearrangement uses TRBV7-9 and TRBJ2-3; possibly TRBD1 for D (6 bases). Germline-derived CDR1 and CDR2 are SEHNR and FQNEAQ (reference sequence). Trimming left V 5 bases short and J 4 bases short, with 16 bases between. The CDR3 is made up of 15 amino acids. DNA of the CDR3: TGTGCCAGCAGCCCCCAGGGGAGAGGTGCAGATACGCAGTATTTT. Its protein product is CASSPQGRGADTQYF.

The rearrangement joins TRBV12-3 or TRBV12-4 to TRBJ2-5; no firm D call. V was clipped by 6 bases and J by 2 bases, with 16 bases between them. The CDR3 spans 15 residues. The CDR3 region is CASSARPDRQETQYF. In DNA form, the CDR3 reads TGTGCCAGCAGCGCTAGACCCGATCGGCAAGAGACCCAGTACTTC.

The rearrangement uses TRBV7-2 and TRBJ1-1; no reliable D call. Trimming pared 5 bases from V and 1 base from J, leaving 14 bases between. The CDR3 loop spans 15 amino acids. CDR1 and CDR2 from the germline V gene are SGHTA and FQGNSA. This chain's CDR3 is CASSQPGSPNTEAFF. In DNA, the CDR3 is TGTGCCAGCAGCCAACCTGGGTCACCGAACACTGAAGCTTTCTTT.